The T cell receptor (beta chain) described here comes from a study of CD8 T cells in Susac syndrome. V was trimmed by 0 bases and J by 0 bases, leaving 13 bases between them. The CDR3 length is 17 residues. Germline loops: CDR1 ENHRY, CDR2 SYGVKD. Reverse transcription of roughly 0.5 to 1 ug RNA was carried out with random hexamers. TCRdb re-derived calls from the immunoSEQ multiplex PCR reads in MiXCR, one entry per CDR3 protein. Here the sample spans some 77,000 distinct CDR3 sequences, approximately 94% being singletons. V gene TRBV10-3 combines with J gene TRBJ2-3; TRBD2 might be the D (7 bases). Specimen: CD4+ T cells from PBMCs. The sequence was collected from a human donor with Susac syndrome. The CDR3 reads CAISESVGGGSTDTQYF. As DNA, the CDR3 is TGTGCCATCAGTGAGTCGGTTGGCGGGGGCAGCACAGATACGCAGTATTTT.